This T cell receptor (beta chain) was identified in a study of vaccination effects on CD4 cells after COVID-19. The study, taken as a whole, reports: Late after vaccination, infection- and vaccine-induced clones showed marked clonal contraction. The study got few convalescent patients and did not collect any early post-infection timepoints.

Repertoires were generated with immunoSEQ multiplex PCR, while TCRdb's copy carries only in-frame clones and drops some. The data contain under 40,000 clones, about three quarters of them singletons. Using viral peptide pools, the ViraFEST assay grew out antigen-specific CD4+ T cells prior to sequencing. Investigators separated out CD4+ T cells once approximately 11 days of culture had passed. Absence of prior SARS-CoV-2 infection characterized the vaccine recipients, who showed negative nucleocapsid antibodies. IL-2 at roughly 9.7 IU/ml and peptides at around 10 ug/ml were added to cultured PBMC, around 2 million per well. Trimming pared 1 base from V and 4 bases from J, leaving 17 bases between. CDR1 MGHRA and CDR2 YSYEKL come from the germline V gene. The CDR3 is made up of 17 amino acids. On this clone: Its antigen is unidentified.

This TCR was sampled from a human donor who received a COVID-19 vaccine. This material consisted of CD4+ T cells from PBMCs cultured with HCoV-OC43 spike peptides, taken before COVID-19 vaccination. Subset noted: HCoV-OC43 spike overlapping peptide pool stimulation. V gene TRBV4-1 combines with J gene TRBJ1-3; unclear D gene. This CDR3 reads CASSQVSFSGSGNTIYF. The CDR3 DNA sequence: TGCGCCAGCAGCCAAGTTAGTTTTTCGGGGAGCGGAAACACCATATATTTT.